A single sample gave rise to the 20 T cell receptor beta chains below, sequenced in a study of OX40 agonist ivuxolimab in advanced cancers. Produced via immunoSEQ multiplex PCR; TCRdb's table is partial and in-frame only. Of approximately 14,000 clones in the sample, about 76% were seen once. Sample: CD4+ or CD8+ T cells sorted from blood, taken in a trial of the OX40 agonist ivuxolimab. The receptors come from an adult with an advanced solid tumor such as melanoma, head and neck, liver or kidney cancer.

The J gene is TRBJ1-4, the V gene TRBV2; 9 bases align to TRBD1. Germline CDR1 reads SNHLY; CDR2 reads FYNNEI. This CDR3 is built from 14 residues. Trimming at V came to 8 bases and at J to 8 bases, leaving 9 bases not matched to a gene. CDR3 in amino acids: CASLLGTGKEKLFF. The CDR3 DNA reads as TGTGCCAGCTTATTAGGGACAGGGAAGGAAAAACTGTTTTTT.

This clone was seen more than once but under ten times. The rearrangement links TRBV5-4 to TRBJ1-1; possible D gene TRBD1, 5 bases. The CDR3 covers 15 residues. Germline V lookup: CDR1 SGHNT, CDR2 YYREEE (reference sequence). Trimming pared 0 bases from V and 5 bases from J, leaving 14 bases between. CDR3 nucleotides: TGTGCCAGCAGCTTGGGGTCCAGCTGGGGGACTGAAGCTTTCTTT. Residues: CASSLGSSWGTEAFF.

This sequence joins TRBV5-1 and TRBJ2-3; 7 nucleotides align to TRBD2. CDR1 and CDR2 from the germline V gene are SGHRS and YFSETQ. J was trimmed by 0 bases and V by 4 bases; bases with no gene match: 8. CDR3 size: 16 residues. CDR3 coding DNA: TGCGCCAGCAGCCGCATCGGCGGGGGAAGCACAGATACGCAGTATTTT. It encodes CASSRIGGGSTDTQYF.

The J gene is TRBJ1-3, the V gene TRBV9; maybe TRBD1 (6 bases). The V and J ends lost 3 bases and 4 bases respectively, with 14 bases between them. Germline V gene sequence: CDR1 SGDLS, CDR2 YYNGEE. CDR3 length: 15 amino acids. Written as DNA, the CDR3 is TGTGCCAGCAGCGCCCCGGGACATGGGGGAAACACCATATATTTT. Its translation is CASSAPGHGGNTIYF.

This clone occurred a few times. The J gene is TRBJ2-4, the V gene TRBV1; the table's D call, TRBD2, was not checked against the DNA. TRBV1 is tagged as a pseudogene. The CDR3 consists of 20 residues. The CDR3 here is CTSSQESLAGGPGAKNIQYF. CDR3 bases: TGCACCAGCAGCCAAGAATCCCTAGCGGGGGGGCCAGGGGCCAAAAACATTCAGTACTTC.

This sequence joins TRBV13 and TRBJ2-5, with D possibly TRBD1 on 6 matching bases. Trimming cost V 4 bases and J 4 bases, with 16 bases left between them. The CDR3 loop spans 15 amino acids. Per germline, CDR1 PRHDT and CDR2 FYEKMQ (reference sequence). CDR3 DNA sequence: TGTGCCAGCAGCTCACAGGGAATCCTGGGAGAGACCCAGTACTTC. It codes for CASSSQGILGETQYF.

Only a few counts were recorded for this clone. This chain links TRBV11-2 with TRBJ2-5; D might be TRBD1 (6 bases). CDR1 is SGHAT, CDR2 FQNNGV, per germline. This CDR3 comprises 15 residues. V lost 0 bases and J 10 bases, leaving 18 bases between the germline ends. The CDR3 DNA follows: TGTGCCAGCAGCTTAGATTGGGTACAGGGAGTTGTCCAGTACTTC. Its protein is CASSLDWVQGVVQYF.

About this clone: A much larger clone sits a single nucleotide away, making a read error possible. Written as DNA, the CDR3 is TGTGCCAGCAGCTTGGGGGGTGAAGCTTTCTTT. Amino acids: CASSLGGEAFF. This chain links TRBV7-9 with TRBJ1-1; TRBD1 is a possible D gene (5 bases). The V gene lost 3 bases and the J gene lost 7 bases, with 6 bases spanning the gap. This CDR3 has 11 amino acids. Germline CDR1 reads SEHNR; CDR2 reads FQNEAQ (reference sequence). Full variable domain (missing parts from reference TRBV7-9 and TRBJ1-1): DTGVSQNPRHKITKRGQNVTFRCDPISEHNRLYWYRQTLGQGPEFLTYFQNEAQLEKSRLLSDRFSAERPKGSFSTLEIQRTEQGDSAMYLCASSLGGEAFFGQGTRLTVV.

This clone was seen more than once but under ten times. The chain links TRBV4-3 to TRBJ1-6, with 8 bases fitting TRBD1. Germline V lookup: CDR1 LGHNA, CDR2 YSLEER. V was pared by 2 bases and J by 10 bases, with 7 bases of the junction left unmatched. The CDR3 contains 15 residues. The CDR3 DNA follows: TGCGCCAGCAGCCAATCCCAGGGGGCAGGGTCACCCCTCCACTTT. This translates into CASSQSQGAGSPLHF.

The J gene is TRBJ1-2, the V gene TRBV4-3, with a weak D call TRBD1 (6 bases). Between the trimmed V and J ends, which lost 1 base and 0 bases, there was a span of 9 bases. The CDR3 is made up of 15 amino acids. Germline CDR1 reads LGHNA; CDR2 reads YSLEER. The CDR3 DNA sequence: TGCGCCAGCAGCCAAGTTAGGGGGACTAACTATGGCTACACCTTC. The encoded protein is CASSQVRGTNYGYTF.

This clone was detected only a few times. V gene TRBV7-6 combines with J gene TRBJ2-1; D perhaps matches TRBD2 (5 bases). The CDR3 contains 11 residues. Looked up from germline, CDR1 is SGHVS and CDR2 is FNYEAQ. The V end was cut by 5 bases, the J end by 8 bases, with 7 bases between. The CDR3 nucleotides read TGTGCCAGCAGCCTCGGGGATGAGCAGTTCTTC. It encodes CASSLGDEQFF.

This clone showed up just a few times. The CDR3 region is CASSLSPPVEAFF. CDR3 in DNA: TGCGCCAGCAGCTTGTCGCCGCCCGTTGAAGCTTTCTTT. The chain combines TRBV5-1 with TRBJ1-1, with D hard to call. There are 13 residues in the CDR3. Germline assignment: CDR1 SGHRS and CDR2 YFSETQ. V was clipped by 1 base and J by 7 bases, with 11 bases between them.

The J gene is TRBJ2-5, the V gene TRBV29-1; tentative D call: TRBD1 (6 bases). The germline CDR1 and CDR2 sequences are SQVTM and ANQGSEA. Between the trimmed V and J ends, which lost 8 bases and 9 bases, there was a span of 31 bases. CDR3 length: 16 residues. CDR3 sequence (DNA): TGCAGCTTCGCCGGGGAAGGAGGTAGCACACCAGGGGCCCAGTACTTC. This encodes CSFAGEGGSTPGAQYF. The complete variable domain, with remaining parts taken from reference TRBV29-1 and TRBJ2-5, reads SAVISQKPSRDICQRGTSLTIQCQVDSQVTMMFWYRQQPGQSLTLIATANQGSEATYESGFVIDKFPISRPNLTFSTLTVSNMSPEDSSIYLCSFAGEGGSTPGAQYFGPGTRLLVL.

This chain connects TRBV5-1 to TRBJ1-2; tentative D call: TRBD1 (6 bases). V dropped 0 bases and J dropped 4 bases, with 16 bases sitting between them. Germline V gives CDR1 SGHRS, CDR2 YFSETQ. CDR3 length: 16 residues. This CDR3 is CASSLAPSQGGYGYTF. The CDR3 DNA is TGCGCCAGCAGCTTGGCCCCCTCACAGGGCGGCTATGGCTACACCTTC.

This chain connects TRBV21-1 to TRBJ1-2; whether TRBD1, the table's D call, matches the DNA was not checked. TRBV21-1 is shown as a pseudogene. The CDR3 extends over 15 amino acids. The CDR3 loop reads CASSNPRDSAFGYTF. As DNA, the CDR3 is TGTGCCAGCAGCAACCCCAGGGATTCGGCATTCGGCTACACCTTC.

This clone was counted a single time. This chain links TRBV4-1 with TRBJ1-3; 7 positions match TRBD1. Germline CDR1 and CDR2: MGHRA and YSYEKL. The V and J ends lost 0 bases and 4 bases, in that order; junction bases with no gene match: 9. The CDR3 has 17 residues. Written as DNA, the CDR3 is TGCGCCAGCAGCCAAGAGCCCGGGACAGTCACGGGAAACACCATATATTTT. It specifies CASSQEPGTVTGNTIYF.

This clone turned up a few times. The chain recombines TRBV4-1 with TRBJ2-1, with 7 bases matching TRBD2. Germline CDR1 is MGHRA and CDR2 is YSYEKL. This CDR3 has 13 residues. Trimming removed 3 bases from V and 6 bases from J; junction bases left unmatched: 2. CDR3 nucleotides: TGCGCCAGCAGCCAGGGGGGGGTCAATGAGCAGTTCTTC. This translates into CASSQGGVNEQFF.

The rearrangement links TRBV7-9 to TRBJ2-3, with D possibly called TRBD1 or TRBD2 (5 bases each). The CDR3 has 14 amino acids. In germline, CDR1 is SEHNR, CDR2 FQNEAQ (reference sequence). The V end was cut by 2 bases, the J end by 6 bases, with 12 bases between. The CDR3 spells CASSLPGRPDTQYF. The CDR3 DNA sequence: TGTGCCAGCAGCTTACCGGGGCGGCCCGATACGCAGTATTTT.

The chain joins TRBV25-1 to TRBJ2-7; D is possibly TRBD1 (5 bases). Per the germline V gene, CDR1 is MGHDK and CDR2 is SYGVNS. This CDR3 is 14 amino acids long. V lost 3 bases and J lost 2, with 11 bases in between. The DNA for the CDR3 is TGTGCCAGCAGTGACGTAAGGGGAACCTACGAGCAGTACTTC. This gives the protein CASSDVRGTYEQYF.

The chain has TRBV4-1 and TRBJ2-2; D not resolved. Deletions cut 1 base from V and 2 bases from J, with 8 bases between. Per germline, CDR1 MGHRA and CDR2 YSYEKL. The length of the CDR3 is 15 residues. The CDR3 bases are TGCGCCAGCAGCCAAGTGTTGGGCAACACCGGGGAGCTGTTTTTT. Translated: CASSQVLGNTGELFF.